Shown below are 28 T cell receptor beta chains from a single sample sequenced in a study of metastatic and nonmetastatic thyroid tumors. TCRdb reanalyzed the PCR reads via MiXCR. The data contain over 15,000 clones, approximately 20% of them singletons. All patients reached thyroid surgery having received no treatment beforehand. Material for sequencing was tumor tissue. The source is a female donor with papillary thyroid cancer or a benign thyroid nodule (not recorded which). Some clones in this sample may be carry-over from other donors' samples.

Concerning this clone: A single base separates this from a much larger clone, so it may be a read error. The gene calls are TRBV5-4 and TRBJ2-7; TRBD1 agrees at 9 bases. Germline loops: CDR1 SGHNT, CDR2 YYREEE (reference sequence). V gave up 6 bases and J gave up 3 bases; unmatched junction bases: 4. The CDR3 is 13 amino acids. The CDR3 spells CASILGQGYEQYF. The CDR3 DNA follows: TGTGCCAGCATCCTGGGACAGGGCTACGAGCAGTACTTC.

The chain employs TRBV27 and TRBJ2-7, with D perhaps TRBD2 (5 bases). Trimming left V 4 bases short and J 4 bases short, with 14 bases between. This CDR3 comprises 14 residues. Looked up from germline, CDR1 is MNHEY and CDR2 is SMNVEV (reference sequence). For the CDR3, the DNA is TGTGCCAGCAGTTGGACTGCGGGCCGGTACGAGCAGTACTTC. This sequence encodes CASSWTAGRYEQYF.

This clone showed up just a few times. At one end, the junction sequence differs from germline, possibly due to a read error. This sequence joins TRBV6-2 or TRBV6-3 and TRBJ2-7; D unresolved. Germline values: CDR1 MNHEY, CDR2 SVGEGT. CDR3 length: 14 amino acids. The CDR3 DNA follows: TGTGCCAGTAGTTACGAGGATGCCGCCTACGAGCAGTACTTC. Its translation is CASSYEDAAYEQYF.

In its sample, this clone is medium-sized. The chain has TRBV5-1 and TRBJ2-7; 7 bases line up with TRBD1. CDR1 and CDR2 from the germline V gene are SGHRS and YFSETQ. The CDR3 contains 13 residues. V was pared by 7 bases and J by 5 bases, with 9 bases of the junction left unmatched. The CDR3 nucleotides are TGCGCCAGCCGGACAGGCGCCCCCGACGAGCAGTACTTC. Translated: CASRTGAPDEQYF.

In the case of this clone: This CDR3 is missing its conserved last phenylalanine or tryptophan, likely due to a read error. The chain has TRBV20-1 and TRBJ2-7, with TRBD1 identical over 9 bases. The CDR3 spans 14 residues. Germline CDR1 and CDR2: DFQATT and SNEGSKA (reference sequence). The junction had 12 bases not matched to a gene; V was cut back by 7 bases and J by 5 bases. CDR3 coding DNA: TGCAGTGATAGGGGAAGGACAGGGGCCAACGAGCAGTACTTA. It translates to CSDRGRTGANEQYL.

At least ten counts were recorded for this clone. The sample has other DNA sequences that encode this CDR3 too. CDR3 amino acids: CASSNMEGFPYNEQFF. The CDR3 DNA reads as TGTGCCAGCAGTAATATGGAAGGGTTCCCCTACAATGAGCAGTTCTTC. J is TRBJ2-1 and V is TRBV7-6, with D hard to call. With 6 bases removed from V and 2 bases from J, the gap between germline ends came to 17 bases. Germline CDR1 reads SGHVS; CDR2 reads FNYEAQ. The CDR3 loop spans 16 amino acids.

This clone was counted ten times or more. The genes are TRBV9 and TRBJ2-1, with TRBD2 matching over 9 bases. Germline lookup yields CDR1 SGDLS and CDR2 YYNGEE. The CDR3 is made up of 15 amino acids. Germline trimming cut 0 bases from V and 5 bases from J; bases unmatched to any gene: 3. CDR3: CASSVGTSAHNEQFF. The CDR3 DNA reads as TGTGCCAGCAGCGTAGGGACTAGCGCCCACAATGAGCAGTTCTTC.

At least ten counts were recorded for this clone. A much larger clone lies one base from this, so it may be a read error. The genes are TRBV30 and TRBJ1-4; D may be TRBD1 (5 bases). V lost 0 bases, J lost 12 bases, and 14 bases lay in between. This CDR3 spans 13 amino acids. From germline, CDR1 is GTSNPN and CDR2 SVGIG (reference sequence). This CDR3 reads CAWSVQAGEELFF. CDR3 nucleotides: TGTGCCTGGAGTGTACAGGCGGGGGAAGAACTGTTTTTT. The full variable domain, in which reference TRBV30 and TRBJ1-4 provide the parts outside the CDR3, is SQTIHQWPATLVQPVGSPLSLECTVEGTSNPNLYWYRQAAGRGLQLLFYSVGIGQISSEVPQNLSASRPQDRQFILSSKKLLLSDSGFYLCAWSVQAGEELFFGSGTQLSVL.

In this sample, this clone turned up many times. The V gene is TRBV20-1, the J gene TRBJ2-7; 8 bases match TRBD2. CDR3 size: 14 residues. V dropped 3 bases and J dropped 3; count of bases not matched to a gene: 7. CDR1 is DFQATT and CDR2 is SNEGSKA in the germline V gene (reference sequence). The DNA of the CDR3 is TGCAGTGCTAGGGCTAGCGGGTTCTACTACGAGCAGTACTTC. As protein: CSARASGFYYEQYF.

This clone occurred many times. The V gene is TRBV5-1, the J gene TRBJ2-5; 9 bases agree with TRBD1. V was pared by 4 bases and J by 5 bases, with 6 bases of the junction left unmatched. This CDR3 spans 14 amino acids. Germline V CDR1 and CDR2: SGHRS, YFSETQ. The CDR3 sequence is CASSRGQGGETQYF. DNA for the CDR3: TGCGCCAGCAGCCGGGGACAGGGAGGGGAGACCCAGTACTTC. The entire variable domain, with the rest obtained from reference TRBV5-1 and TRBJ2-5, is as follows: KAGVTQTPRYLIKTRGQQVTLSCSPISGHRSVSWYQQTPGQGLQFLFEYFSETQRNKGNFPGRFSGRQFSNSRSEMNVSTLELGDSALYLCASSRGQGGETQYFGPGTRLLVL.

This clone was found many times. This rearrangement joins TRBV5-1 to TRBJ2-1; 9 bases line up with TRBD2. CDR3 length: 17 amino acids. In germline, CDR1 is SGHRS, CDR2 YFSETQ. V was pared by 0 bases and J by 4 bases, with 8 bases of the junction left unmatched. The CDR3 here is CASSLVGAGGTYNEQFF. CDR3 in DNA: TGCGCCAGCAGCTTGGTGGGCGCGGGAGGGACTTACAATGAGCAGTTCTTC.

This clone is medium-sized within its sample. J is TRBJ2-7 and V is TRBV30, with D possibly TRBD2 on 5 matching bases. CDR1 is GTSNPN and CDR2 is SVGIG in the germline V gene (reference sequence). V was cut by 0 bases and J by 4 bases, with 16 bases left in between. This CDR3 is 15 amino acids long. In DNA, the CDR3 is TGTGCCTGGAGTGTACTTGGGTGGGAGAGATACGAGCAGTACTTC. Protein: CAWSVLGWERYEQYF.

This clone is classed as medium-sized. The chain employs TRBV10-3 and TRBJ1-1; no clear D gene. The ends were cut back, 2 bases at V and 11 bases at J, with 18 bases in the middle. The CDR3 is 14 residues long. From germline, CDR1 is ENHRY and CDR2 SYGVKD. CDR3 loop: CAISEPERPGRAFF. DNA of the CDR3: TGTGCCATCAGTGAGCCCGAACGACCGGGTCGGGCTTTCTTT.

This clone was recorded at least ten times. The chain employs TRBV5-1 and TRBJ2-5; D possibly corresponds to TRBD2 (5 bases). Deletions cut 4 bases from V and 3 bases from J, with 16 bases between. The CDR3 is made up of 15 amino acids. From germline, CDR1 is SGHRS and CDR2 YFSETQ. CDR3 bases: TGCGCCAGCAGCCAAGGAGGATCGATTAAAGAGACCCAGTACTTC. Translation: CASSQGGSIKETQYF.

The sample holds many counts of this clone. This chain connects TRBV6-4 to TRBJ1-1; 8 bases agree with TRBD1. The junction had 4 bases not matched to a gene; V was cut back by 0 bases and J by 4 bases. CDR1 and CDR2 from the germline V gene are MRHNA and SNTAGT. The CDR3 is made up of 15 amino acids. CDR3 nucleotide sequence: TGTGCCAGCAGTGACTCCATGACAGGGGCCACTGAAGCTTTCTTT. It translates to CASSDSMTGATEAFF.

V usage is TRBV30 and J usage is TRBJ2-5; no firm D call. Germline-derived CDR1 and CDR2 are GTSNPN and SVGIG (reference sequence). This CDR3 region has 12 residues. V lost 0 bases to trimming and J lost 5 bases, with 7 bases between them. The CDR3 DNA sequence: TGTGCCTGGAGTGTACGGCGGGAGACCCAGTACTTC. Encoded protein: CAWSVRRETQYF. Full variable domain (missing parts from reference TRBV30 and TRBJ2-5): SQTIHQWPATLVQPVGSPLSLECTVEGTSNPNLYWYRQAAGRGLQLLFYSVGIGQISSEVPQNLSASRPQDRQFILSSKKLLLSDSGFYLCAWSVRRETQYFGPGTRLLVL.

This clone was seen ten or more times. Other DNA variants within this sample encode the same CDR3. The chain uses TRBV29-1 and TRBJ2-1; D ambiguous. Germline assignment: CDR1 SQVTM and CDR2 ANQGSEA. CDR3 length: 11 amino acids. The germline V and J ends were trimmed by 3 bases and 4 bases, with 4 bases remaining between them. The CDR3 loop reads CSVEGYNEQFF. The CDR3 DNA reads TGCAGCGTTGAGGGGTACAATGAGCAGTTCTTC.

This clone was seen only a few times. The chain is built from TRBV6-4 and TRBJ2-7; weak D call: TRBD2 (5 bases). Germline CDR1 reads MRHNA; CDR2 reads SNTAGT. V was clipped by 4 bases and J by 6 bases, with 13 bases between them. The CDR3 extends over 13 amino acids. The CDR3: CASSAEVRGEQYF. CDR3 coding DNA: TGTGCCAGCAGTGCGGAGGTTCGGGGCGAGCAGTACTTC.

Ten or more counts support this clone. V gene TRBV5-4 combines with J gene TRBJ2-7, with 8 bases matching TRBD2. The CDR3 has 19 residues. The germline CDR1 and CDR2 sequences are SGHNT and YYREEE (reference sequence). V shed 0 bases, J shed 3 bases, and the junction held 17 bases outside the gene matches. The CDR3 region is CASSLVRRPRTSFNYEQYF. CDR3 DNA: TGTGCCAGCAGCTTGGTTCGCCGTCCAAGGACTAGCTTCAACTACGAGCAGTACTTC. Full variable domain (remainder filled in from reference TRBV5-4 and TRBJ2-7): ETGVTQSPTHLIKTRGQQVTLRCSSQSGHNTVSWYQQALGQGPQFIFQYYREEENGRGNFPPRFSGLQFPNYSSELNVNALELDDSALYLCASSLVRRPRTSFNYEQYFGPGTRLTVT.

As DNA, the CDR3 is TGTGCCAGCAGCTTGATGGCAGTCTACGAGCAGTACTTC. Translated, it gives CASSLMAVYEQYF. The gene calls are TRBV5-6 and TRBJ2-7; D ambiguous. Trimming stripped 1 base from V and 3 bases from J, with 8 bases between. CDR3 length: 13 residues. The V gene's germline CDR1 is SGHDT and CDR2 YYEEEE.

V is TRBV11-2 and J is TRBJ2-7; the D gene could be TRBD1 or TRBD2 (6 bases each). Trimming left V 5 bases short and J 0 bases short, with 17 bases between. CDR3 length: 16 amino acids. CDR1 SGHAT and CDR2 FQNNGV come from the germline V gene. CDR3 residues: CASSRQGTGSSYEQYF. The CDR3 DNA reads as TGTGCCAGCAGCCGGCAGGGGACCGGGAGCTCCTACGAGCAGTACTTC.

This clone is medium-sized within its sample. The chain recombines TRBV12-3 or TRBV12-4 with TRBJ2-5; 8 bases match TRBD2. The CDR3 runs 15 residues. V dropped 4 bases and J dropped 4; count of bases not matched to a gene: 8. CDR3 loop: CASSSVGGTRETQYF. For the CDR3, the DNA is TGTGCCAGCAGTTCCGTGGGGGGGACTAGAGAGACCCAGTACTTC.

With regard to this clone: Since the CDR3 does not end with the conserved phenylalanine or tryptophan, this likely comes from a read error. Because the CDR3's place on the DNA is in doubt, the DNA is left out and the CDR3 is given as listed by TCRdb. CDR3 protein: CAISEGGTEAFY. This chain connects TRBV10-3 to TRBJ1-1. The CDR3 has 12 amino acids, counting both end residues. The germline CDR1 and CDR2 sequences are ENHRY and SYGVKD.

The rearrangement links TRBV11-2 to TRBJ2-7; 11 nucleotides match TRBD2. The V gene's germline CDR1 is SGHAT and CDR2 FQNNGV. The CDR3 totals 16 residues. The V gene end was trimmed by 5 bases and the J gene end by 4 bases; junction bases not matched to a gene: 10. The CDR3 DNA reads as TGTGCCAGCAGCCCGCGACTAGCGGGGTATGGGTACGAGCAGTACTTC. It translates to CASSPRLAGYGYEQYF.

The gene calls are TRBV3-1 and TRBJ2-1; D is perhaps TRBD2 (6 bases). Trimming stripped 5 bases from V and 0 bases from J, with 14 bases between. The CDR3 sequence is 16 residues long. CDR1 and CDR2 (germline): LGHDT, YNNKEL (reference sequence). The chain's CDR3 is CASSARSGSSYNEQFF. CDR3 nucleotides: TGTGCCAGCAGCGCAAGATCCGGGAGCTCCTACAATGAGCAGTTCTTC.

Many counts were recorded for this clone. This chain joins TRBV20-1 and TRBJ1-4; 9 bases are shared with TRBD1. The V gene end was trimmed by 3 bases and the J gene end by 8 bases; junction bases not matched to a gene: 4. Per germline, CDR1 DFQATT and CDR2 SNEGSKA (reference sequence). There are 13 residues in the CDR3. The CDR3 reads CSASDRGTEKLFF. CDR3 DNA: TGCAGTGCTAGTGACAGGGGGACAGAAAAACTGTTTTTT.

Comment on this clone: A much more abundant neighbour one base away suggests this may be a read error. This chain joins TRBV6-1 and TRBJ2-3, with TRBD2 identical over 8 bases. The CDR3 length is 16 residues. V lost 7 bases and J lost 0; bases outside the gene matches: 9. In germline, CDR1 is MNHNS, CDR2 SASEGT. The CDR3, as DNA: TGTGCCAGCAAGATTGCAGCGGGGGTGAGCACAGATACGCAGTATTTT. This gives the protein CASKIAAGVSTDTQYF.

The CDR3 DNA is TGCGCCAGCAGGCAACCTGTACTCACAGATACGCAGTATTTT. Its translation is CASRQPVLTDTQYF. This sequence joins TRBV4-1 and TRBJ2-3; D call uncertain. This CDR3 has 14 amino acids. V lost 6 bases to trimming and J lost 2 bases, with 12 bases between them. Germline-derived CDR1 and CDR2 are MGHRA and YSYEKL.